This TCR beta chain was documented in a study of CD8 T cells in ankylosing spondylitis. General study results and limits: In synovial fluid and blood from reactive arthritis, some motif variants were previously reported. Disease-associated clones were CD8+ and fairly uncommon in peripheral blood.

Quantitative 5'-RACE was performed with molecular barcodes, and it yielded the TCR beta libraries. TCRdb called the 5' RACE reads again in MiXCR, with one record for every CDR3 protein. The sample carries tens of thousands of distinct CDR3 sequences, 6% recorded once. This CDR3 is 15 amino acids long. Germline CDR1 and CDR2: SGHRS and YFSETQ. With 4 bases clipped from V and 3 bases from J, the junction kept 7 bases outside the gene matches. This clonotype has ten or more counts. The antigen remains unidentified. The sample comprised blood, either unsorted or a sorted T cell fraction (not recorded which). V is TRBV5-1 and J is TRBJ2-1; 7 bases map to TRBD2. The TCR comes from a male donor with ankylosing spondylitis or in good health (not recorded which). CDR3: CASSTGLDVYNEQFF. CDR3 sequence (DNA): TGCGCCAGCAGCACCGGACTAGACGTCTACAATGAGCAGTTCTTC.